Each of the 17 T cell receptor beta chains below was sequenced from the same sample in a study of T cells in Graves' hyperthyroidism and ophthalmopathy. What was amplified from RNA transcripts were TCR beta CDR3 regions. First-round RT-PCR targeting the TCR CDR3 was performed with the HTBI primer set. TCRdb reprocessed the multiplex PCR reads via MiXCR and lists one record per CDR3 protein. The repertoire holds around 570,000 distinct CDR3 sequences, with 15% to 20% as singletons. The specimen sequenced was blood. These receptors were collected from a man in his forties with Graves' ophthalmopathy.

This clonotype occurred a few times. This chain joins TRBV19 and TRBJ2-2; D not certain. Deletions cut 5 bases from V and 3 bases from J, with 7 bases between. Per the germline V gene, CDR1 is LNHDA and CDR2 is SQIVND (reference sequence). This CDR3 comprises 13 residues. CDR3: CASSPTHTGELFF. The DNA of the CDR3 is TGTGCCAGTAGTCCGACTCACACCGGGGAGCTGTTTTTT. Complete variable domain (other parts from reference TRBV19 and TRBJ2-2): DGGITQSPKYLFRKEGQNVTLSCEQNLNHDAMYWYRQDPGQGLRLIYYSQIVNDFQKGDIAEGYSVSREKKESFPLTVTSAQKNPTAFYLCASSPTHTGELFFGEGSRLTVL.

The chain couples TRBV30 to TRBJ2-1; D not certain. Germline assignment: CDR1 GTSNPN and CDR2 SVGIG (reference sequence). The length of the CDR3 is 13 residues. V was trimmed by 0 bases and J by 5 bases, leaving 8 bases between them. CDR3 loop: CAWSVRLNNEQFF. CDR3 DNA sequence: TGTGCCTGGAGTGTTAGGCTTAACAATGAGCAGTTCTTC. Full variable domain (remainder filled in from reference TRBV30 and TRBJ2-1): SQTIHQWPATLVQPVGSPLSLECTVEGTSNPNLYWYRQAAGRGLQLLFYSVGIGQISSEVPQNLSASRPQDRQFILSSKKLLLSDSGFYLCAWSVRLNNEQFFGPGTRLTVL.

This chain joins TRBV6-1 and TRBJ1-2, with 7 nucleotides matching TRBD1. Germline V gene data show CDR1 as MNHNS and CDR2 as SASEGT. V dropped 1 base and J dropped 6; count of bases not matched to a gene: 8. There are 15 residues in the CDR3. This CDR3 reads CASSEDPTGSDGYTF. In nucleotides, the CDR3 is TGTGCCAGCAGTGAAGATCCGACAGGGTCAGATGGCTACACCTTC.

This clonotype was recorded at least ten times. Here the CDR3 reads CASSRGDSGAGELFF. Written as DNA, the CDR3 is TGTGCCAGCTCACGTGGGGACAGCGGAGCCGGGGAGCTGTTTTTT. This chain uses TRBV18 with TRBJ2-2, with 7 bases identical to TRBD1. Per the germline V gene, CDR1 is KGHSH and CDR2 is LQKENI. The CDR3 has 15 residues. The V segment lost 4 bases and the J segment 6 bases; nucleotides outside the gene matches: 8.

This clonotype has at least ten counts. The chain joins TRBV7-6 to TRBJ2-3; the D gene is possibly TRBD2 (5 bases). The CDR3 contains 15 residues. V dropped 0 bases and J dropped 3 bases, with 10 bases sitting between them. Germline-derived CDR1 and CDR2 are SGHVS and FNYEAQ. Here the CDR3 DNA reads TGTGCCAGCAGCTTAGCGTTCGGGGTAACAGATACGCAGTATTTT. As protein: CASSLAFGVTDTQYF. Supplemented by reference TRBV7-6 and TRBJ2-3, the full variable domain reads GAGVSQSPRYKVTKRGQDVALRCDPISGHVSLYWYRQALGQGPEFLTYFNYEAQQDKSGLPNDRFSAERPEGSISTLTIQRTEQRDSAMYRCASSLAFGVTDTQYFGPGTRLTVL.

As concerns this clonotype: A much larger clonotype is one base distant, so this may be a read error. V is TRBV10-3 and J is TRBJ2-7; no firm D call. CDR3 length: 11 residues. Germline values: CDR1 ENHRY, CDR2 SYGVKD. CDR3 sequence reads: CAVSESYEQYF. The CDR3 nucleotides are TGTGCCGTCAGTGAGTCCTACGAGCAGTACTTC.

This clonotype was seen repeatedly, ten times or more. The chain has TRBV2 and TRBJ2-3, with TRBD2 matching over 8 bases. The length of the CDR3 is 13 residues. With V trimmed by 2 bases and J by 14 bases, 9 bases remained unmatched. The germline CDR1 and CDR2 sequences are SNHLY and FYNNEI. The DNA of the CDR3 is TGTGCCAGCAGTGAAAACGGGAGGGGGGCCCCGTATTTT. This encodes CASSENGRGAPYF.

This clonotype was detected only a few times. The chain's CDR3 is CASSYSDRLNTGELFF. The DNA of the CDR3 is TGTGCCAGCAGTTATAGCGACAGGCTCAACACCGGGGAGCTGTTTTTT. The chain uses TRBV6-1 and TRBJ2-2, with D tentatively TRBD1 (6 bases). The CDR3 is made up of 16 amino acids. Germline V gene lookup returns CDR1 MNHNS and CDR2 SASEGT. Trimming stripped 5 bases from V and 2 bases from J, with 15 bases between.

This clonotype was counted at least ten times. The chain links TRBV20-1 to TRBJ2-1, with TRBD2 matching 10 bases. This CDR3 is 14 amino acids long. The germline gives CDR1 DFQATT, CDR2 SNEGSKA (reference sequence). Trimming took 6 bases from V and 5 from J; bases not matched to a gene: 7. The CDR3 DNA reads as TGCAGTGCCCTACTAGCGGGACCCAACAATGAGCAGTTCTTC. Translated: CSALLAGPNNEQFF.

This clonotype has ten or more counts. V usage is TRBV2 and J usage is TRBJ2-3, with D unresolved. V was shortened by 7 bases and J by 4 bases, with 12 bases between the two germline ends. This CDR3 comprises 13 residues. The germline V gene encodes CDR1 SNHLY and CDR2 FYNNEI. CDR3 bases: TGTGCCAGCAATTTGGCATACGCAGATACGCAGTATTTT. This codes for CASNLAYADTQYF.

V is TRBV9 and J is TRBJ2-3, with 7 bases identical to TRBD2. The ends lost 0 bases at V and 0 bases at J; junction bases unmatched: 4. Germline V gives CDR1 SGDLS, CDR2 YYNGEE. This CDR3 contains 16 residues. This chain's CDR3 is CASSVGGGRSTDTQYF. CDR3 nucleotide sequence: TGTGCCAGCAGCGTAGGAGGCGGGAGAAGCACAGATACGCAGTATTTT.

The CDR3 sequence: CASSQTSGRHEQFF. The CDR3 nucleotides read TGTGCCAGCAGTCAAACTAGCGGGAGGCATGAGCAGTTCTTC. This chain connects TRBV11-2 to TRBJ2-1; 12 bases line up with TRBD2. Trimming at V came to 6 bases and at J to 8 bases, leaving 5 bases not matched to a gene. The CDR3 covers 14 residues. Germline CDR1 reads SGHAT; CDR2 reads FQNNGV.

In this sample, this clonotype turned up a few times. This chain links TRBV27 with TRBJ2-7, with D possibly TRBD2 on 5 matching bases. V shed 3 bases and J shed 7 bases, with 10 bases lying between them. CDR1 is MNHEY, CDR2 SMNVEV, per germline (reference sequence). There are 12 residues in the CDR3. The DNA of the CDR3 is TGTGCCAGCAGTTTTAGTAGGACTGAGCAGTACTTC. Its protein product is CASSFSRTEQYF.

This chain links TRBV30 with TRBJ1-5; maybe TRBD1 (6 bases). The germline CDR1 and CDR2 sequences are GTSNPN and SVGIG (reference sequence). V lost 2 bases and J 1 base, leaving 12 bases between the germline ends. The CDR3 has 15 residues. The CDR3 loop is CAWSLGAGSNQPQHF. The DNA for the CDR3 is TGTGCCTGGAGTCTGGGGGCGGGGAGCAATCAGCCCCAGCATTTT.

In DNA, the CDR3 is TGTGCCACCAGTGATTTCGGGGTCCCTCAGCCCCAGCATTTT. This translates into CATSDFGVPQPQHF. This chain joins TRBV24-1 and TRBJ1-5; D ambiguous. There are 14 residues in the CDR3. Germline CDR1 is KGHDR and CDR2 is SFDVKD. V was trimmed by 1 base and J by 6 bases, leaving 9 bases between them.

This clonotype was observed many times. V and J are TRBV28 and TRBJ1-5, with D hard to call. V lost 7 bases and J lost 8, with 15 bases in between. The CDR3 consists of 13 residues. CDR1 is MDHEN and CDR2 is SYDVKM in the germline V gene. The CDR3 reads CASTSAGVEPQHF. CDR3 in DNA: TGTGCCAGCACCTCCGCCGGAGTTGAGCCCCAGCATTTT. Variable domain in full (rest from reference TRBV28 and TRBJ1-5): DVKVTQSSRYLVKRTGEKVFLECVQDMDHENMFWYRQDPGLGLRLIYFSYDVKMKEKGDIPEGYSVSREKKERFSLILESASTNQTSMYLCASTSAGVEPQHFGDGTRLSIL.

This clonotype was counted a single time. The rearrangement links TRBV9 to TRBJ2-3, with 10 nucleotides matching TRBD2. The CDR3 has 16 amino acids. V lost 1 base and J lost 4; bases outside the gene matches: 6. Germline CDR1 is SGDLS and CDR2 is YYNGEE. The chain's CDR3 is CASSVRSGRVADTQYF. CDR3 nucleotides: TGTGCCAGCAGCGTACGCAGCGGGAGGGTGGCAGATACGCAGTATTTT.